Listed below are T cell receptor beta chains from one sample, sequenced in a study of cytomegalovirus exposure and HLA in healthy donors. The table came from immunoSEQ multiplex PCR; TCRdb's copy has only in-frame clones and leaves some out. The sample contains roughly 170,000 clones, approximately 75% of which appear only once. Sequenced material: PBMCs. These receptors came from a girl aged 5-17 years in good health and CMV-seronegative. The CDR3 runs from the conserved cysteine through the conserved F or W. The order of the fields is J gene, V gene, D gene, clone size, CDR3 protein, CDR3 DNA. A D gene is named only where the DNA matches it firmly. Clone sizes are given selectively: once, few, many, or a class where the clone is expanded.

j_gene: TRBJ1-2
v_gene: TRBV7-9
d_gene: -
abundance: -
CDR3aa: CASSLDTGFLSF
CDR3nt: TGTGCCAGCAGCTTAGATACAGGGTTCTTATCCTTC

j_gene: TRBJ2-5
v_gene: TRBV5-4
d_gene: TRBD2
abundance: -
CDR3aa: CASSLGTSGAQETQYF
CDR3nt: TGTGCCAGCAGCTTGGGGACTAGCGGGGCCCAAGAGACCCAGTACTTC

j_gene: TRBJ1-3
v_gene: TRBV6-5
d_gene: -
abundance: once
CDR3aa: CASGTGNTIYF
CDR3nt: TGTGCCAGCGGGACAGGAAACACCATATATTTT

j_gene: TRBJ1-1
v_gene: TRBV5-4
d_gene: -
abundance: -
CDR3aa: CASSIQTGGITEAFF
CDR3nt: TGTGCCAGCAGCATTCAAACCGGGGGTATCACTGAAGCTTTCTTT

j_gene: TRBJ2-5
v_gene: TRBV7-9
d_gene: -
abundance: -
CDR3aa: CASSPGRSGETQYF
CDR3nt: TGTGCCAGCAGCCCGGGTAGGTCCGGGGAGACCCAGTACTTC

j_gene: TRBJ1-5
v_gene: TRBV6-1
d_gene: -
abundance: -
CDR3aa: CASSERIGGESNQPQHF
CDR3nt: TGTGCCAGCAGTGAACGAATAGGGGGGGAGAGCAATCAGCCCCAGCATTTT

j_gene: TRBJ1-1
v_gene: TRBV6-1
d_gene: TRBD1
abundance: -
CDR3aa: CASSARQGGTEAFF
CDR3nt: TGTGCCAGCAGTGCCCGACAGGGTGGCACTGAAGCTTTCTTT

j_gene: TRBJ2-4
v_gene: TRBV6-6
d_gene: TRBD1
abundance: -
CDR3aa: CASSWTGGSKNIQYF
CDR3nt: TGTGCCAGCAGTTGGACAGGGGGGTCCAAAAACATTCAGTACTTC

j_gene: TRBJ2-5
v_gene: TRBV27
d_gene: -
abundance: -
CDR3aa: CASSRETQYF
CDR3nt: TGTGCCAGCAGTCGAGAGACCCAGTACTTC

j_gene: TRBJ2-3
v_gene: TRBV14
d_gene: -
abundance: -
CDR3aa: CASSLRLGPDTQYF
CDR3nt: TGTGCCAGCAGCCTTAGACTGGGGCCAGATACGCAGTATTTT

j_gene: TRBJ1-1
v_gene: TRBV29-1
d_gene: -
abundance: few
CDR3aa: CSVVGGYGEAFF
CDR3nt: TGCAGCGTTGTGGGAGGATACGGTGAAGCTTTCTTT

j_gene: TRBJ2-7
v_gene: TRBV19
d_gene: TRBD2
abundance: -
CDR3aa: CASRWEGAAGYEQYF
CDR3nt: TGTGCCAGTAGGTGGGAGGGCGCGGCGGGCTACGAGCAGTACTTC

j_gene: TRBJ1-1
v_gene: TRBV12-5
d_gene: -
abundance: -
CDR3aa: CASGIQVNTEAFF
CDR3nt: TGTGCTAGTGGCATACAGGTGAACACTGAAGCTTTCTTT

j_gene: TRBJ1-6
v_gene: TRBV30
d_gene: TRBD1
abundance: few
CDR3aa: CAWSSGGDNSPLHF
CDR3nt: TGTGCCTGGAGTTCAGGGGGCGATAATTCACCCCTCCACTTT

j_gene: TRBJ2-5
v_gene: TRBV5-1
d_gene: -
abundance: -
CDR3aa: CASSLERWAARRGPQETQYF
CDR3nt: TGCGCCAGCAGCTTGGAACGTTGGGCGGCGCGGCGGGGTCCCCAAGAGACCCAGTACTTC

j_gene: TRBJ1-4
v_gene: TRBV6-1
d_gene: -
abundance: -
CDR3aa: CASSEAPPGGVGEKLFF
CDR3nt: TGTGCCAGCAGTGAAGCCCCCCCGGGGGGCGTTGGTGAAAAACTGTTTTTT

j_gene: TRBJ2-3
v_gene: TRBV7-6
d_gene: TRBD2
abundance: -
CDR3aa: CASSLAPSGESRTDTQYF
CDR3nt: TGTGCCAGCAGCTTAGCCCCTAGCGGGGAATCCCGGACAGATACGCAGTATTTT

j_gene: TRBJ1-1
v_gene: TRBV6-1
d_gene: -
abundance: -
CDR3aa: CASRGREEMKTEAFF
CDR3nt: TGTGCCAGCAGGGGTAGGGAGGAGATGAAAACTGAAGCTTTCTTT

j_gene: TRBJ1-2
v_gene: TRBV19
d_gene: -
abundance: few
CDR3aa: CASSNREGYGYTF
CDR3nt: TGTGCCAGTAGCAACAGGGAAGGCTATGGCTACACCTTC

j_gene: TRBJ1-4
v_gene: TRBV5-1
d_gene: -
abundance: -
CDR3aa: CASSLDPGWEKLFF
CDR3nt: TGCGCCAGCAGCTTGGATCCAGGTTGGGAAAAACTGTTTTTT

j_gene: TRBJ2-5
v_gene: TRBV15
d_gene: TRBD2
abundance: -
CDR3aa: CATSRSSGAGEETQYF
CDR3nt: TGTGCCACCAGCAGATCCTCCGGGGCGGGAGAAGAGACCCAGTACTTC

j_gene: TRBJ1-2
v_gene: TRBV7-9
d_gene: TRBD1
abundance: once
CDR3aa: CASSIASGGFLYGYTF
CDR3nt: TGTGCCAGCAGCATCGCCTCAGGGGGATTCCTCTATGGCTACACCTTC

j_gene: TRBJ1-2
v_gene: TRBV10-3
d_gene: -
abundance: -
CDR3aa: CAILSTTTETYGYTF
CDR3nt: TGTGCCATCCTCTCGACAACGACAGAGACCTATGGCTACACCTTC

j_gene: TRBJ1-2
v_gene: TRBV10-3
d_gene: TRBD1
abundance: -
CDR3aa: CAISETKTGQGYRIYGYTF
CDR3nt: TGTGCCATCAGTGAAACAAAAACGGGACAGGGATACAGAATCTATGGCTACACCTTC

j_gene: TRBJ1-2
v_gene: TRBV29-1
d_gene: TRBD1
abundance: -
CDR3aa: CSVQGDDYGYTF
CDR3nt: TGCAGCGTCCAGGGGGACGACTATGGCTACACCTTC

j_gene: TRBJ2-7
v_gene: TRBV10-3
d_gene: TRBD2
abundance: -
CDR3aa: CAIRGGWSGGNEQYF
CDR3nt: TGTGCCATCAGGGGGGGATGGAGCGGGGGTAACGAGCAGTACTTC

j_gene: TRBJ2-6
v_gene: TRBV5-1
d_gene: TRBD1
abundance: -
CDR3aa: CASRSQSTGGAGANVLTF
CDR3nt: TGCGCCAGCAGAAGTCAATCGACAGGGGGGGCTGGGGCCAACGTCCTGACTTTC

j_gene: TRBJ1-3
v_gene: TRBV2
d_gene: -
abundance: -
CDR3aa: CASSSGNTIYF
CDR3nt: TGTGCCAGCAGCAGTGGAAACACCATATATTTT

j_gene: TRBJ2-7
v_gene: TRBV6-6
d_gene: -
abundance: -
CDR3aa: CASKDSYEQYF
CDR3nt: TGTGCCAGCAAAGACAGCTACGAGCAGTACTTC

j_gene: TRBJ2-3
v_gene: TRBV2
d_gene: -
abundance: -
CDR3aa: CASNPGQGIKRAGGTDTQYF
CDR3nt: TGTGCCAGCAATCCGGGACAGGGAATTAAGAGAGCGGGGGGTACAGATACGCAGTATTTT

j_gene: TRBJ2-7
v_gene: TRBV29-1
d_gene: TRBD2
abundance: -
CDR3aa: CSVGLSGTSYEQYF
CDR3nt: TGCAGCGTCGGATTATCCGGGACTAGCTACGAGCAGTACTTC

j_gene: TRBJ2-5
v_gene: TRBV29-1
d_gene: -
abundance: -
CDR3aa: CSVEQGLGETQYF
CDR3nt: TGCAGCGTTGAACAGGGGCTGGGGGAGACCCAGTACTTC

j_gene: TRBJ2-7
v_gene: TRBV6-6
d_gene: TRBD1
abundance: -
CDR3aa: CASTDDRGWSEQYF
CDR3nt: TGTGCCAGCACCGACGACAGGGGGTGGTCCGAGCAGTACTTC

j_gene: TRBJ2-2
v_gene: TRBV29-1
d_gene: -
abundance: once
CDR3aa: CSVERDTGELFF
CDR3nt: TGCAGCGTTGAACGGGACACCGGGGAGCTGTTTTTT